This record concerns one T cell receptor beta chain sequence. This CDR3 is built from 17 residues. Germline CDR1 is LGHDT and CDR2 is YNNKEL (reference sequence). Trimming at V came to 0 bases and at J to 5 bases, leaving 9 bases not matched to a gene. TCRdb's copy holds only in-frame clones and misses some; the assay was immunoSEQ multiplex PCR. The repertoire holds around 50,000 clones, with approximately 80% as singletons. This entry comes from a study of blood T cell repertoires in COVID-19. The receptor was derived from a man aged 65 to 85 with acute or convalescent COVID-19. The J gene is TRBJ2-2, the V gene TRBV3-1 (or the pseudogene TRBV3-2), with 7 nucleotides matching TRBD2. The sample comprised peripheral blood. CDR3: CASSQEAADGGTGELFF. DNA of the CDR3: TGTGCCAGCAGCCAAGAGGCAGCGGACGGGGGGACCGGGGAGCTGTTTTTT.